This T cell receptor beta chain was recorded in a study of cytomegalovirus exposure and HLA in healthy donors. Study-level findings and limits: Later analysis identified a missense DCLRE1C variant that was linked to TCR beta V- and J-gene trimming. Links to common viral pathogens appeared, in a later analysis, for several of the most significant clusters. Later, an analysis showed that TCR beta chains associated with HLA were more clonally expanded than others that were equally common.

Whereas donors were nominally healthy upon sampling, unrecorded immune exposures were probable. As to this clone: Its matching antigen is unknown.

With 5 bases clipped from V and 1 base from J, the junction kept 4 bases outside the gene matches. This CDR3 spans 14 amino acids. CDR1 is SGHNT and CDR2 is YYREEE in the germline V gene (reference sequence). Primers for the PCR totalled 60 Vbeta and 13 Jbeta. The protocol was immunoSEQ multiplex PCR, while the TCRdb copy is restricted to in-frame clones and leaves out a portion. Among 160,000 or so clones listed, 75% to 80% were seen once. Sequenced material: PBMCs. The chain joins TRBV5-4 to TRBJ1-1, with TRBD1 identical over 8 bases. The clonotype was recovered from a man aged 35 to 55 in good health and CMV-seropositive. The CDR3 DNA reads TGTGCCAGCAGGCGCGGACAGGGGAACACTGAAGCTTTCTTT. Translating gives CASRRGQGNTEAFF.